This T cell receptor (beta chain) derives from a study of shared clonotypes between healthy human individuals. In the naive CD8 group, cells lacked CD45RO and were positively selected for CCR7, so terminally differentiated effector memory CD45RA+ cells were left out. For sorted subsets, 150 to 250 ng DNA per replicate equaled approximately 30,000 T cell genomes. Repertoires were generated with immunoSEQ multiplex PCR, while TCRdb's copy carries only in-frame clones and drops some. The table shows some 2 million clones, with approximately 95% occurring only once. Germline CDR1 and CDR2: SEHNR and FQNEAQ (reference sequence). The length of the CDR3 is 16 residues. Trimming removed 4 bases from V and 6 bases from J, with 19 bases in between.

The clonotype comes from a man aged 18-30 years in good health. The chain is built from TRBV7-9 and TRBJ2-1; weak D call: TRBD2 (6 bases). Source material: naive CD8+ T cells sorted from blood. The CDR3 nucleotides read TGTGCCAGCAGCTCGGCCTCCGGTGCGGAGGGCAATGAGCAGTTCTTC. Amino acid sequence: CASSSASGAEGNEQFF.